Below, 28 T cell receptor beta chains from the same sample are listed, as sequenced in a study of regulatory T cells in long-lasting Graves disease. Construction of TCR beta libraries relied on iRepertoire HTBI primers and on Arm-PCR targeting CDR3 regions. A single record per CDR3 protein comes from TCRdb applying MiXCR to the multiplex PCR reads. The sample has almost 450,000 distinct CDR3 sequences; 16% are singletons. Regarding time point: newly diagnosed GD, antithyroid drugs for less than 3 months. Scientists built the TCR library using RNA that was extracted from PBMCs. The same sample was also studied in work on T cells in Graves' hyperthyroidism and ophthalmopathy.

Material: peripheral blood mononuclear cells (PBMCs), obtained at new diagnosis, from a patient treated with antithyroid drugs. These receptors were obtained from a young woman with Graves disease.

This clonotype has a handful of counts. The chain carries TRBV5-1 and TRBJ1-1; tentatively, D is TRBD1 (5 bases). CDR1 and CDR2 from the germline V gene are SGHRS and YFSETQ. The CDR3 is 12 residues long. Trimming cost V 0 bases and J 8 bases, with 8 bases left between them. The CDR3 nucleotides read TGCGCCAGCAGCTTGGCTTCAGGGGAAGCTTTCTTT. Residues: CASSLASGEAFF. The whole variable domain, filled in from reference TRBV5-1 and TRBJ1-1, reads KAGVTQTPRYLIKTRGQQVTLSCSPISGHRSVSWYQQTPGQGLQFLFEYFSETQRNKGNFPGRFSGRQFSNSRSEMNVSTLELGDSALYLCASSLASGEAFFGQGTRLTVV.

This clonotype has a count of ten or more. CDR3 region: CASSPRQGAGYGYTF. The CDR3 DNA is TGTGCCAGCAGTCCAAGACAGGGGGCAGGGTATGGCTACACCTTC. The J gene is TRBJ1-2, the V gene TRBV28; 10 bases agree with TRBD1. Germline loops: CDR1 MDHEN, CDR2 SYDVKM. This CDR3 contains 15 residues. With 5 bases clipped from V and 5 bases from J, the junction kept 8 bases outside the gene matches.

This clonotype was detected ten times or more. CDR3 bases: TGTGCCAGCAGCTTTAGCCCGGGACATCGACCATCAGATACGCAGTATTTT. This translates into CASSFSPGHRPSDTQYF. The chain joins TRBV11-2 to TRBJ2-3; possibly TRBD1 for D (6 bases). The CDR3 has 17 residues. Germline V CDR1 and CDR2: SGHAT, FQNNGV. Trimming removed 3 bases from V and 4 bases from J, with 20 bases in between.

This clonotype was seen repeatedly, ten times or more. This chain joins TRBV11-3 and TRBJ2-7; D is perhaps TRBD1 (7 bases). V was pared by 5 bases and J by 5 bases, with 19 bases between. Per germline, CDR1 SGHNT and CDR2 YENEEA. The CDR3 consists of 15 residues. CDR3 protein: CASSPSQGRDHEQYF. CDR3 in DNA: TGTGCCAGCAGCCCTTCACAGGGGCGGGACCACGAGCAGTACTTC. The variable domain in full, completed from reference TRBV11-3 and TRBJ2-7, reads EAGVVQSPRYKIIEKKQPVAFWCNPISGHNTLYWYLQNLGQGPELLIRYENEEAVDDSQLPKDRFSAERLKGVDSTLKIQPAELGDSAVYLCASSPSQGRDHEQYFGPGTRLTVT.

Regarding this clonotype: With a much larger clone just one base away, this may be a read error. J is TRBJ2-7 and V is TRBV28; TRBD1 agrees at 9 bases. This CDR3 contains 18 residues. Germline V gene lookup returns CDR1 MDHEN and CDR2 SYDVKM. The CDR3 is CASSRTLGGTGRPYEQYF. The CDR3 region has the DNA TGCGCCAGCAGCCGAACCCTAGGCGGGACAGGGAGGCCCTACGAGCAGTACTTC.

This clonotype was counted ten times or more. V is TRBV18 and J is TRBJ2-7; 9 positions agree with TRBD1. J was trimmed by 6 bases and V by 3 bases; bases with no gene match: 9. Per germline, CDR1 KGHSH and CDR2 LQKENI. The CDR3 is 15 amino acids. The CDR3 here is CASSPPGTGMSEQYF. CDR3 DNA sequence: TGTGCCAGCTCACCCCCCGGGACAGGGATGAGCGAGCAGTACTTC.

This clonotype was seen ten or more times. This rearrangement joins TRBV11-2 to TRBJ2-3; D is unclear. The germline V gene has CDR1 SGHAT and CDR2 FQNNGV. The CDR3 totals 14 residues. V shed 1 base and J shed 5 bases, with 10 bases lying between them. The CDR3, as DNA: TGTGCCAGCAGCTTAGGTTCGCCTCGAGATACGCAGTATTTT. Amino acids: CASSLGSPRDTQYF.

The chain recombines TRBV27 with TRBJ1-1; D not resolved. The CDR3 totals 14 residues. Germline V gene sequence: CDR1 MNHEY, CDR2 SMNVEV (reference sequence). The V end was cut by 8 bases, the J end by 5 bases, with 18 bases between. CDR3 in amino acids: CASPRPQATTEAFF. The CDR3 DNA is TGTGCCAGCCCGCGGCCCCAGGCGACAACTGAAGCTTTCTTT.

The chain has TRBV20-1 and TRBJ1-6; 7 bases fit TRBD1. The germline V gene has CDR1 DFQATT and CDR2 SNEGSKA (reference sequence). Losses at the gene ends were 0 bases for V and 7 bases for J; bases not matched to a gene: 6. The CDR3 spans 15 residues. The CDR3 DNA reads TGCAGTGCTAGAGAGACAGGGCCTCGAAATTCACCCCTCCACTTT. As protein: CSARETGPRNSPLHF.

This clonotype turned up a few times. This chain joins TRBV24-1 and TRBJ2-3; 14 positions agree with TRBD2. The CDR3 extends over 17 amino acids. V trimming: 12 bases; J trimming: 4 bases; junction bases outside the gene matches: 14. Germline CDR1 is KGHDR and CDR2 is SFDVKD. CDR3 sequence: CAASSRGLAGAPDTQYF. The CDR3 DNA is TGTGCCGCCTCATCCCGGGGACTAGCGGGAGCACCAGATACGCAGTATTTT.

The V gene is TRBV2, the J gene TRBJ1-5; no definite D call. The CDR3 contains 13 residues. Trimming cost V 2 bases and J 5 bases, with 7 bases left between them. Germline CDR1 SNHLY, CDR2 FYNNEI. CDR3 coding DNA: TGTGCCAGCAGTGAATGGTTAGATCAGCCCCAGCATTTT. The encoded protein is CASSEWLDQPQHF.

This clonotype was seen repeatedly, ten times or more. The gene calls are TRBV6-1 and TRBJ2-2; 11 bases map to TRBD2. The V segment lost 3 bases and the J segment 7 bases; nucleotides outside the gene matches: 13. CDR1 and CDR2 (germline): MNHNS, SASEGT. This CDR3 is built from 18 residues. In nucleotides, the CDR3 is TGTGCCAGCAGTGACCCATCCCCTAGCGGGAGGACCGGCGGGGAGCTGTTTTTT. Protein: CASSDPSPSGRTGGELFF.

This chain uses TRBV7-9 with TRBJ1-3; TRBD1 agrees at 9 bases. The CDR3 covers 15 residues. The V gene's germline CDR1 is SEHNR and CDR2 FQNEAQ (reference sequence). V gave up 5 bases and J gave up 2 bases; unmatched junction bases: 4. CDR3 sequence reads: CASSGGQGTGNTIYF. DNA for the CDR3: TGTGCCAGCAGCGGAGGACAGGGGACTGGAAACACCATATATTTT.

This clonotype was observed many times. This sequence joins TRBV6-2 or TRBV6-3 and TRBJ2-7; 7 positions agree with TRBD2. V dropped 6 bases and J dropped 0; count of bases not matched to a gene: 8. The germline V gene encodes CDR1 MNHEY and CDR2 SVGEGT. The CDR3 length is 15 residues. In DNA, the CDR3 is TGTGCCAGCAGAGTAGCGGGCGGGACCTCCTACGAGCAGTACTTC. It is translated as CASRVAGGTSYEQYF.

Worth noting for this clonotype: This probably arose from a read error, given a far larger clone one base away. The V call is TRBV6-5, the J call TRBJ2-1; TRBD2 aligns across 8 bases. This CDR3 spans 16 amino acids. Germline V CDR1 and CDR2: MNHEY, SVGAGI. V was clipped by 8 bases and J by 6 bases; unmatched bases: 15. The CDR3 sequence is CASAELQREKGNEQFF. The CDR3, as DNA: TGTGCCAGCGCCGAGCTTCAGCGGGAGAAAGGCAATGAGCAGTTCTTC.

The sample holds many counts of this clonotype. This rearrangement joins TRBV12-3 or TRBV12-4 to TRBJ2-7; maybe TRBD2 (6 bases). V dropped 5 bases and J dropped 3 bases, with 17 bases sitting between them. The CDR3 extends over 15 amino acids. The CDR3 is CASSLYRDFLYEQYF. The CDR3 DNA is TGTGCCAGCAGTCTATACCGGGACTTCCTCTACGAGCAGTACTTC.

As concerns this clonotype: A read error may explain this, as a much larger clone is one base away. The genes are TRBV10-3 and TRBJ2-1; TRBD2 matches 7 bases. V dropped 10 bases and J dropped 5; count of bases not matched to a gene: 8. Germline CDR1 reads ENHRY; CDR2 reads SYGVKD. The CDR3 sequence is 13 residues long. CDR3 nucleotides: TGTGCCAATACCGGGACTAAGAACAATGAGCAGTTCTTC. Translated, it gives CANTGTKNNEQFF.

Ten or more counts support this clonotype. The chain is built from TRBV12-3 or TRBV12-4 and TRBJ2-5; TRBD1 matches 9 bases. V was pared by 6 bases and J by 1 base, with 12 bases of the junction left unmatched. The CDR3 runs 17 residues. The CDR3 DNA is TGTGCCAGCAGCGGGACCTGGACAGGGGAAGGCCAAGAGACCCAGTACTTC. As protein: CASSGTWTGEGQETQYF.

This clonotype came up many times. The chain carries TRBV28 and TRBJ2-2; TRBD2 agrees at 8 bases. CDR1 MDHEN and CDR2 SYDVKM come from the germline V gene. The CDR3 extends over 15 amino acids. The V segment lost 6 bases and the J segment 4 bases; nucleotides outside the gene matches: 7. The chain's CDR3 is CASSPGGKATGELFF. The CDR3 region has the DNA TGTGCCAGCAGCCCGGGGGGGAAGGCCACCGGGGAGCTGTTTTTT.

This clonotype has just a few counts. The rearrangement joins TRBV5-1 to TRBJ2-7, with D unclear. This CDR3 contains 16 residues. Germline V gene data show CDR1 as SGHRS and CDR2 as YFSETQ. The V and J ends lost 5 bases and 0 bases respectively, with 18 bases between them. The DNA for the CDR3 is TGCGCCAGCAGGCCGATAATAAGTCCCGACTCCTACGAGCAGTACTTC. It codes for CASRPIISPDSYEQYF.

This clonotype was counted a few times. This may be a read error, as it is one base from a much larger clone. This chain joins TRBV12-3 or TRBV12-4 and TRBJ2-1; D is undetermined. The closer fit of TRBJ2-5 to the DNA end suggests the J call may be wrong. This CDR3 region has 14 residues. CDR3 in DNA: TGTGCCGGCAACCCCACACTGGGGCAAGAGACCCAGTACTTC. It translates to CAGNPTLGQETQYF.

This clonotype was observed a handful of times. For the CDR3, the DNA is TGTGCCAGCACCCCCATGACCGGGGAGCTGTTTTTT. Translation: CASTPMTGELFF. The chain links TRBV12-3 or TRBV12-4 to TRBJ2-2; D unresolved. Trimming left V 7 bases short and J 5 bases short, with 8 bases between. The CDR3 loop spans 12 amino acids.

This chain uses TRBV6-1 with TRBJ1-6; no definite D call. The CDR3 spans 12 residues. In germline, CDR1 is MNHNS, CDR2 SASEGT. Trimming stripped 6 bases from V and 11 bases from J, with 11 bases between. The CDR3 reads CASSPGNPPLHF. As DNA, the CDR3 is TGTGCCAGCAGCCCGGGGAATCCACCCCTCCACTTT.

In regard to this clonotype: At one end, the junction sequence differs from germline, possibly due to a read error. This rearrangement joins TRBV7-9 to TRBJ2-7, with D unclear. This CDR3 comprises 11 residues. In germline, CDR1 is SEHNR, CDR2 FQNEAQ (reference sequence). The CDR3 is CASSYTYEQHF. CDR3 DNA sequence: TGTGCCAGCAGCTATACATACGAGCAGCACTTC.

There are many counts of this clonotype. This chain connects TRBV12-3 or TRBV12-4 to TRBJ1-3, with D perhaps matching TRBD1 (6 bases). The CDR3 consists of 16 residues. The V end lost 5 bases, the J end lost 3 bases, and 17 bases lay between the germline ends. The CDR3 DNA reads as TGTGCCAGCAGTAGGGCACAGGGAATCGGTGGAAACACCATATATTTT. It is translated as CASSRAQGIGGNTIYF.

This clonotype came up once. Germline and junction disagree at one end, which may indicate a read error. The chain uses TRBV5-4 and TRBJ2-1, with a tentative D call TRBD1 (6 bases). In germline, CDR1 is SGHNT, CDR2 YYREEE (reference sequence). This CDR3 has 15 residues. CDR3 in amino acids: CASTPGTTIYNGQFF. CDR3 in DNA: TGTGCCAGTACCCCCGGGACAACGATCTACAATGGGCAGTTCTTC.

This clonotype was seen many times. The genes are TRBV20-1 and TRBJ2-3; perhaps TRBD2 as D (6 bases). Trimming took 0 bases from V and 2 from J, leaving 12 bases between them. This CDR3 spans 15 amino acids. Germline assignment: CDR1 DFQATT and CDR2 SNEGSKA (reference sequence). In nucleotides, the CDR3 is TGCAGTGCTAGAGACTCACTAGCTTCCACAGATACGCAGTATTTT. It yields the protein CSARDSLASTDTQYF.

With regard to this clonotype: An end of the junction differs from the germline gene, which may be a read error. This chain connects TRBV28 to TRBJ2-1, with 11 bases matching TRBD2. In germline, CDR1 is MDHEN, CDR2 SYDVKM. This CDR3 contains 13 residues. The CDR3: CASTLAGGMEQFF. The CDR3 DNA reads TGTGCCAGCACTTTAGCGGGAGGGATGGAGCAGTTCTTC.